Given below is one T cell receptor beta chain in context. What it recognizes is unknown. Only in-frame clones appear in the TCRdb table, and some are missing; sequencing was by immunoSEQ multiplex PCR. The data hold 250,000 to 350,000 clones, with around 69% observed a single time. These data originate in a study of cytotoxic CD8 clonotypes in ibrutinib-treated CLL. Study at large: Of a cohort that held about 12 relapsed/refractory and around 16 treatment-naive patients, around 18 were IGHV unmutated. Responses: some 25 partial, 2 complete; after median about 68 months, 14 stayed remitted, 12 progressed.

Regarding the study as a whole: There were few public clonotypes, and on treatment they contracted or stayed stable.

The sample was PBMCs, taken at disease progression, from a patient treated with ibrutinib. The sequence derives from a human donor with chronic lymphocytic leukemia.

The chain's CDR3 is CSVAVRDYQETQYF. Here the CDR3 DNA reads TGCAGCGTCGCCGTCCGGGACTACCAAGAGACCCAGTACTTC. V usage is TRBV29-1 and J usage is TRBJ2-5; tentative D call: TRBD2 (6 bases). In germline, CDR1 is SQVTM, CDR2 ANQGSEA. The CDR3 runs 14 residues. The V end was cut by 6 bases, the J end by 0 bases, with 14 bases between.